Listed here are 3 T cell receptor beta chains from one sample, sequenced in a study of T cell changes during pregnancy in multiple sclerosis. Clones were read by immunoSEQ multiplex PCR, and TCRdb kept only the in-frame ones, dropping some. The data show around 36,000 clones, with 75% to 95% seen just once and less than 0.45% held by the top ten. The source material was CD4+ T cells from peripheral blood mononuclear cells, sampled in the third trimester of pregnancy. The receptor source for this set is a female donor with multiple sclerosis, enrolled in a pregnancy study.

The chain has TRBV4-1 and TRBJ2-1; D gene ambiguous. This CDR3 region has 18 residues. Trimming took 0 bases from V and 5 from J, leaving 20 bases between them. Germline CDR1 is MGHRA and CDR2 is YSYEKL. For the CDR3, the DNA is TGCGCCAGCAGCCAAGACTCGCCTTTTACGGGTCGAGACAATGAGCAGTTCTTC. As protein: CASSQDSPFTGRDNEQFF.

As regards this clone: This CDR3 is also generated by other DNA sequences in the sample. The CDR3 bases are TGTGCCAGCAGCGGACAGGGGTACAATGAGCAGTTCTTC. It yields the protein CASSGQGYNEQFF. The chain carries TRBV2 and TRBJ2-1; 9 nucleotides align to TRBD1. Germline lookup yields CDR1 SNHLY and CDR2 FYNNEI. After removal of 6 bases from V and 4 bases from J, the junction contained 1 base not matched to a gene. This CDR3 comprises 13 residues. Full variable domain (outside the CDR3, taken from reference TRBV2 and TRBJ2-1): EPEVTQTPSHQVTQMGQEVILRCVPISNHLYFYWYRQILGQKVEFLVSFYNNEISEKSEIFDDQFSVERPDGSNFTLKIRSTKLEDSAMYFCASSGQGYNEQFFGPGTRLTVL.

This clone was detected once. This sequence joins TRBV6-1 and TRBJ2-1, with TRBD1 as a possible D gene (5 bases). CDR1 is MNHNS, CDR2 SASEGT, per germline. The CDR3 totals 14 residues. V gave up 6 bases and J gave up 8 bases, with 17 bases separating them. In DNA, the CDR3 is TGTGCCAGCAGAAGAACGGACACCTCCGATGAGCAGTTCTTC. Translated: CASRRTDTSDEQFF.